This TCR beta chain was obtained from a study of technical replicates of blood from several donors. Libraries were prepared by immunoSEQ multiplex PCR; TCRdb keeps only in-frame clonotypes and omits some of them. The data show over 70,000 clones, with over 85% seen just once and about 0.4% held by the top ten. Per the germline V gene, CDR1 is SGDLS and CDR2 is YYNGEE. V was pared by 1 base and J by 5 bases, with 7 bases between. The CDR3 is made up of 13 amino acids. The sequenced sample was T cells isolated from PBMCs. The clonotype originates from a human donor in good health. The J gene is TRBJ1-5, the V gene TRBV9; D remains unclear. CDR3 sequence (DNA): TGTGCCAGCAGCGTATTTACAGATCAGCCCCAGCATTTT. Protein product: CASSVFTDQPQHF.